These T cell receptor beta chains were read from a single sample in a study of cytomegalovirus exposure and HLA in healthy donors. Here immunoSEQ multiplex PCR was the method, and the copy in TCRdb shows in-frame clones only, minus some. The data hold about 110,000 clones, with roughly 84% observed a single time. Sequenced input: PBMCs. The receptors stem from a woman between 18 and 30 years old in good health and CMV-seronegative. The CDR3 runs from the conserved cysteine through the conserved F or W. Each record gives: CDR3 DNA, CDR3 protein, D gene, J gene, V gene, clone size. The D gene is left open where the match is weak. Expanded clones are given a class, and other clones once, few, many or no size at all.

cdr3_nt: TGTGCCAGTAGTCGGTCGAACTCCTACGAGCAGTACTTC
cdr3_aa: CASSRSNSYEQYF
d_call: NA
j_call: TRBJ2-7
v_call: TRBV19
clone_size: once

cdr3_nt: TGCGCCAGCAGCCATCGCGTGGGGCAGAGTGGTGGCGGGGAGCTGTTTTTT
cdr3_aa: CASSHRVGQSGGGELFF
d_call: NA
j_call: TRBJ2-2
v_call: TRBV4-1
clone_size: NA

cdr3_nt: TGTGCCAGCAGTGAAAGGACAATCGGGGGTGATGAGCAGTTCTTC
cdr3_aa: CASSERTIGGDEQFF
d_call: NA
j_call: TRBJ2-1
v_call: TRBV6-1
clone_size: NA

cdr3_nt: TGTGCCTGGAGGGGAGAAACCTCCTACGAGCAGTACTTC
cdr3_aa: CAWRGETSYEQYF
d_call: NA
j_call: TRBJ2-7
v_call: TRBV30
clone_size: few

cdr3_nt: TGTGCCAGCAGTTACTCGATATCACCAGGCTACGAGCAGTACTTC
cdr3_aa: CASSYSISPGYEQYF
d_call: NA
j_call: TRBJ2-7
v_call: TRBV6-5
clone_size: NA

cdr3_nt: TGTGCCAGCAGTACGGCGGGGCGATTCGACGAGCAGTACTTC
cdr3_aa: CASSTAGRFDEQYF
d_call: NA
j_call: TRBJ2-7
v_call: TRBV28
clone_size: few

cdr3_nt: TGCGCCAGTACCTACTCGGGGTATAGCAATCAGCCCCAGCATTTT
cdr3_aa: CASTYSGYSNQPQHF
d_call: NA
j_call: TRBJ1-5
v_call: TRBV10-1
clone_size: NA

cdr3_nt: TGTGCCAGCAGCCCCTCTCTCAATGAGCAGTTCTTC
cdr3_aa: CASSPSLNEQFF
d_call: NA
j_call: TRBJ2-1
v_call: TRBV7-9
clone_size: NA

cdr3_nt: TGTGCCAGCAGTTGGAAGACAGGGGCGAACACTGAAGCTTTCTTT
cdr3_aa: CASSWKTGANTEAFF
d_call: TRBD1
j_call: TRBJ1-1
v_call: TRBV27
clone_size: NA

cdr3_nt: TGCAGCGCCGGGGACAGCTCCTACGAGCAGTACTTC
cdr3_aa: CSAGDSSYEQYF
d_call: TRBD1
j_call: TRBJ2-7
v_call: TRBV29-1
clone_size: NA

cdr3_nt: TGCAGTGCTGGCAGGGATGTCGAAGCTTTCTTT
cdr3_aa: CSAGRDVEAFF
d_call: NA
j_call: TRBJ1-1
v_call: TRBV20-1
clone_size: NA

cdr3_nt: TGCGCCAGCAGCCAAGTAGGGGGATGGGGGGAGACCCAGTACTTC
cdr3_aa: CASSQVGGWGETQYF
d_call: NA
j_call: TRBJ2-5
v_call: TRBV4-1
clone_size: NA

cdr3_nt: TGCGCCAGCAGCCAAGACAGCAGGGGCACTGAAGCTTTCTTT
cdr3_aa: CASSQDSRGTEAFF
d_call: NA
j_call: TRBJ1-1
v_call: TRBV4-1
clone_size: NA

cdr3_nt: TGTGCCAGCAGCTCCGCCGCCGGGACACAAGAGACCCAGTACTTC
cdr3_aa: CASSSAAGTQETQYF
d_call: NA
j_call: TRBJ2-5
v_call: TRBV7-3
clone_size: NA

cdr3_nt: TGTGCCAGCAGTGAAGCCGGGGGGGTTGGTAATGAAAAACTGTTTTTT
cdr3_aa: CASSEAGGVGNEKLFF
d_call: NA
j_call: TRBJ1-4
v_call: TRBV6-1
clone_size: NA

cdr3_nt: TGTGCCAGTCGAGGTAACACTGAAGCTTTCTTT
cdr3_aa: CASRGNTEAFF
d_call: NA
j_call: TRBJ1-1
v_call: TRBV28
clone_size: NA

cdr3_nt: TGTGCCAGCAGCTTGACCCAACGGGACTTGTCGTTTTTCGATACGCAGTATTTT
cdr3_aa: CASSLTQRDLSFFDTQYF
d_call: NA
j_call: TRBJ2-3
v_call: TRBV7-9
clone_size: NA

cdr3_nt: TGTGCCAGCAGCGGCCACAGGGGGGTGAACACCGGGGAGCTGTTTTTT
cdr3_aa: CASSGHRGVNTGELFF
d_call: TRBD1
j_call: TRBJ2-2
v_call: TRBV9
clone_size: NA

cdr3_nt: TGTGCCAGCAGCTCCACCGGGGAGCAGTACTTC
cdr3_aa: CASSSTGEQYF
d_call: NA
j_call: TRBJ2-7
v_call: TRBV7-6
clone_size: NA

cdr3_nt: TGTGCCAGCAGCTTGAGGGCAGGGGGGCTCTATGGCTACACCTTC
cdr3_aa: CASSLRAGGLYGYTF
d_call: TRBD1
j_call: TRBJ1-2
v_call: TRBV5-8
clone_size: NA

cdr3_nt: TGTGCCAGCATTGGGGTGCCTAGGGGTACCGGGGAGCTGTTTTTT
cdr3_aa: CASIGVPRGTGELFF
d_call: NA
j_call: TRBJ2-2
v_call: TRBV10-3
clone_size: NA

cdr3_nt: TGTGCCAGCAGGGGACAGGGGGCTTCACCCCTCCACTTT
cdr3_aa: CASRGQGASPLHF
d_call: TRBD1
j_call: TRBJ1-6
v_call: TRBV6-4
clone_size: NA

cdr3_nt: TGTGCCAGCAGCGATTTCCAGGGAATCCCCTCCTACGAGCAGTACTTC
cdr3_aa: CASSDFQGIPSYEQYF
d_call: NA
j_call: TRBJ2-7
v_call: TRBV28
clone_size: NA

cdr3_nt: TGTGCCAGCAGCTCCCAGGGGGCCAGCAATCAGCCCCAGCATTTT
cdr3_aa: CASSSQGASNQPQHF
d_call: TRBD1
j_call: TRBJ1-5
v_call: TRBV11-2
clone_size: NA

cdr3_nt: TGCGCCAGCAGCTTGGGAGCGGGGGGATACTACGAGCAGTACTTC
cdr3_aa: CASSLGAGGYYEQYF
d_call: TRBD2
j_call: TRBJ2-7
v_call: TRBV5-1
clone_size: NA

cdr3_nt: TGTGCCAGCAGTTTCGGGGGATCGAACTACGAGCAGTACTTC
cdr3_aa: CASSFGGSNYEQYF
d_call: NA
j_call: TRBJ2-7
v_call: TRBV27
clone_size: NA

cdr3_nt: TGTGCCAGCAGTTTAGAGGCTGTGGGACAGCACACAGATACGCAGTATTTT
cdr3_aa: CASSLEAVGQHTDTQYF
d_call: TRBD1
j_call: TRBJ2-3
v_call: TRBV28
clone_size: NA

cdr3_nt: TGTGCCAGCAGTTTGCAGAATCCCCGCTACGAGCAGTACTTC
cdr3_aa: CASSLQNPRYEQYF
d_call: NA
j_call: TRBJ2-7
v_call: TRBV28
clone_size: NA

cdr3_nt: TGCGCCAGCAGCCCCTGGACAGAGGGAGAAACTGAAGCTTTCTTT
cdr3_aa: CASSPWTEGETEAFF
d_call: NA
j_call: TRBJ1-1
v_call: TRBV5-1
clone_size: NA

cdr3_nt: TGTGCCTGGAGTGCTAACAGGGAAAAAGACACTGAAGCTTTCTTT
cdr3_aa: CAWSANREKDTEAFF
d_call: NA
j_call: TRBJ1-1
v_call: TRBV30
clone_size: NA

cdr3_nt: TGTGCCAGCAGCTTACCCGATCGCGAGGAAAAACTGTTTTTT
cdr3_aa: CASSLPDREEKLFF
d_call: NA
j_call: TRBJ1-4
v_call: TRBV7-9
clone_size: NA

cdr3_nt: TGCGCCAGCAGCCAAGATGAAGGAGGGACTTCCAATTCACCCCTCCACTTT
cdr3_aa: CASSQDEGGTSNSPLHF
d_call: NA
j_call: TRBJ1-6
v_call: TRBV4-1
clone_size: NA

cdr3_nt: TGTGCCAGCAGCCCCCAGGGGAAAGAGCAGTTCTTC
cdr3_aa: CASSPQGKEQFF
d_call: NA
j_call: TRBJ2-1
v_call: TRBV7-9
clone_size: NA

cdr3_nt: TGTGCCAGCAGTCCCCGGGGCACCGGGGAGCTGTTTTTT
cdr3_aa: CASSPRGTGELFF
d_call: NA
j_call: TRBJ2-2
v_call: TRBV27
clone_size: few

cdr3_nt: TGTGCCAGCAGCGCTTCAGGATCTCCTTTCGCCGCAGATACGCAGTATTTT
cdr3_aa: CASSASGSPFAADTQYF
d_call: NA
j_call: TRBJ2-3
v_call: TRBV13
clone_size: NA

cdr3_nt: TGTGCCAGCAGTTTAAAATTAGCGGGGGGGCCAGCCAGTACGCAGTATTTT
cdr3_aa: CASSLKLAGGPASTQYF
d_call: TRBD2
j_call: TRBJ2-3
v_call: TRBV27
clone_size: NA

cdr3_nt: TGTGCCAGCTCACCATTCCCCAGGGCTCCCTATGGCTACACCTTC
cdr3_aa: CASSPFPRAPYGYTF
d_call: NA
j_call: TRBJ1-2
v_call: TRBV18
clone_size: NA

cdr3_nt: TGCGCCAGCAGCCAAGAAAGGGGGAACTACAATGAGCAGTTCTTC
cdr3_aa: CASSQERGNYNEQFF
d_call: NA
j_call: TRBJ2-1
v_call: TRBV4-1
clone_size: NA

cdr3_nt: TGCGCCAGCAGCCAAGTCATCTCCGGTAATCAGCCCCAGCATTTT
cdr3_aa: CASSQVISGNQPQHF
d_call: NA
j_call: TRBJ1-5
v_call: TRBV4-1
clone_size: once

cdr3_nt: TGTGCCAGCAGTTTATCGTACAACAATGAGCAGTTCTTC
cdr3_aa: CASSLSYNNEQFF
d_call: NA
j_call: TRBJ2-1
v_call: TRBV27
clone_size: NA

cdr3_nt: TGTGCCAGCAGCTCCGGACAGGAGGTGCAGTTCTTC
cdr3_aa: CASSSGQEVQFF
d_call: TRBD1
j_call: TRBJ2-1
v_call: TRBV7-8
clone_size: few

cdr3_nt: TGTGCCAGCAACCCACTCGGGGGGAGCACAGATACGCAGTATTTT
cdr3_aa: CASNPLGGSTDTQYF
d_call: TRBD2
j_call: TRBJ2-3
v_call: TRBV7-9
clone_size: NA

cdr3_nt: TGTGCCATCGGTGATAGCGGGGGGGCGACCCAGTACTTC
cdr3_aa: CAIGDSGGATQYF
d_call: TRBD2
j_call: TRBJ2-5
v_call: TRBV10-3
clone_size: NA

cdr3_nt: TGTGCCAGCAGCTTGTGGACAGGGCAGGACGAGCAGTACTTC
cdr3_aa: CASSLWTGQDEQYF
d_call: TRBD1
j_call: TRBJ2-7
v_call: TRBV5-5
clone_size: NA

cdr3_nt: TGTGCCAGCAGCATTAGCGGGGGATCGGGGCAGTACTTC
cdr3_aa: CASSISGGSGQYF
d_call: TRBD2
j_call: TRBJ2-7
v_call: TRBV11-3
clone_size: once

cdr3_nt: TGCGCCAGCAGCCAGGACGGGGACAGAAATTACGAGCAGTACTTC
cdr3_aa: CASSQDGDRNYEQYF
d_call: TRBD1
j_call: TRBJ2-7
v_call: TRBV4-1
clone_size: NA

cdr3_nt: TGTGCCAGCAGCTTGGGCGGCGGACTGTTCTACGAGCAGTACTTC
cdr3_aa: CASSLGGGLFYEQYF
d_call: NA
j_call: TRBJ2-7
v_call: TRBV5-6
clone_size: NA

cdr3_nt: TGTGCCAGCAGCCTATCCACCGGAGCCAAAAACATTCAGTACTTC
cdr3_aa: CASSLSTGAKNIQYF
d_call: NA
j_call: TRBJ2-4
v_call: TRBV11-3
clone_size: NA

cdr3_nt: TGTGCCTGCTCGGGACAGGGCAATCAGCCCCAGCATTTT
cdr3_aa: CACSGQGNQPQHF
d_call: TRBD1
j_call: TRBJ1-5
v_call: TRBV30
clone_size: NA

cdr3_nt: TGTGCCAGCAGTTCGGTGGAGACCCAGTACTTC
cdr3_aa: CASSSVETQYF
d_call: NA
j_call: TRBJ2-5
v_call: TRBV5-4
clone_size: NA

cdr3_nt: TGTGCCAGCAGCGCGGACAGGGGACAGCAGTACTTC
cdr3_aa: CASSADRGQQYF
d_call: TRBD1
j_call: TRBJ2-7
v_call: TRBV7-9
clone_size: NA

cdr3_nt: TGTGCCAGCCGCCTAGGGGCCTCGAACACTGAAGCTTTCTTT
cdr3_aa: CASRLGASNTEAFF
d_call: NA
j_call: TRBJ1-1
v_call: TRBV27
clone_size: NA

cdr3_nt: TGTGCCAGCAGCTTAATAGCGGGCCAAAGCTCCTACAATGAGCAGTTCTTC
cdr3_aa: CASSLIAGQSSYNEQFF
d_call: TRBD2
j_call: TRBJ2-1
v_call: TRBV7-3
clone_size: NA

cdr3_nt: TGTGCCAGCAGTGCCTACTTGGACACCATATATTTT
cdr3_aa: CASSAYLDTIYF
d_call: NA
j_call: TRBJ1-3
v_call: TRBV25-1
clone_size: few